The source of this TCR beta chain is a study of T-cell memory formation after mild COVID-19. The V end lost 7 bases, the J end lost 4 bases, and 13 bases lay between the germline ends. The CDR3 runs 13 residues. As to this clonotype: The target antigen is unknown.

TCRdb re-derived calls from the 5' RACE reads in MiXCR, one entry per CDR3 protein. The sample includes roughly 500,000 distinct CDR3 sequences, roughly 22% of them seen just once. Study-level points and caveats: Day 15 to 85 contractors were CD4/CD8 balanced; later expanders leaned CD4+. The study detected some responding clones in pre-infection memory, suggesting cross-reactive memory joined.

The receptor's source is an adult woman who had mild COVID-19 (a few samples of this study predate the infection). Cell type and time point are not known. The chain links TRBV12-3 or TRBV12-4 to TRBJ2-5, with D possibly TRBD2 on 6 matching bases. Sequences were obtained from PBMCs or a T cell subset sorted from them (not recorded which). CDR3 DNA: TGTGCCAGCAAGGAGGCGGGGACAGAGACCCAGTACTTC. Its translation: CASKEAGTETQYF.